This is a list of T cell receptor beta chains from one sample in a study of CXCR3-negative and CXCR3-positive naive CD8 T cells. TCRdb reprocessed the 5' RACE reads and reports one entry per CDR3 protein, with no DNA. The sample has tens of thousands of distinct CDR3 sequences, and its top ten clones hold approximately 0.67%. Sequenced sample: naive CXCR3+ CD8+ T cells from blood. The receptor set was obtained from a human donor in good health. Some clones in this sample may be carry-over from other donors' samples. The CDR3 runs from the conserved cysteine through the conserved F or W. Each record gives: CDR3 length, J gene, V gene, CDR3 protein.

len: 15; j_gene: TRBJ2-7; v_gene: TRBV20-1; CDR3aa: CGARDVKENYYEQYF
len: 15; j_gene: TRBJ2-5; v_gene: TRBV5-1; CDR3aa: CASSFASGGMETQYF
len: 13; j_gene: TRBJ2-2; v_gene: TRBV7-7; CDR3aa: CASSPLFTGELFF
len: 15; j_gene: TRBJ1-2; v_gene: TRBV7-9; CDR3aa: CASSLGQTGIYGYTF
len: 12; j_gene: TRBJ2-1; v_gene: TRBV28; CDR3aa: CASTLGGNEQFF
len: 13; j_gene: TRBJ1-1; v_gene: TRBV7-9; CDR3aa: CASSPGGHTEAFF
len: 15; j_gene: TRBJ2-5; v_gene: TRBV4-1; CDR3aa: CASSSQMGSQETQYF
len: 17; j_gene: TRBJ2-1; v_gene: TRBV9; CDR3aa: CASSFNHRDLSYNEQFF
len: 15; j_gene: TRBJ2-2; v_gene: TRBV7-9; CDR3aa: CASSPTLAGAGELFF
len: 12; j_gene: TRBJ1-1; v_gene: TRBV10-3; CDR3aa: CAISEGGSEAFF